Listed below are T cell receptor beta chains from one sample, sequenced in a study of early T cells in non-severe SARS-CoV-2 infection. One entry per CDR3 protein, called by TCRdb with MiXCR from the 5' RACE reads. Of nearly 60,000 distinct CDR3 sequences in the sample, 12% are singletons; the top ten hold approximately 10%. Sequenced material: whole blood. The source is an adult who was a healthcare worker with PCR-confirmed SARS-CoV-2 infection or an uninfected control (not recorded which). The CDR3 runs from the conserved cysteine through the conserved F or W. The D gene is left open where the match is weak. Size is omitted from some rows. Given values are once, few, many or a class for expanded clones.

>TRBD1|NA|TRBJ2-1|TRBV9
CASSMTDRAYYNEQFF
TGTGCCAGCAGCATGACGGACAGGGCCTACTACAATGAGCAGTTCTTC
>TRBD1|few|TRBJ2-7|TRBV9
CASSPRTGAREQYF
TGTGCCAGCAGCCCGCGGACAGGGGCGCGCGAGCAGTACTTC
>NA|few|TRBJ2-3|TRBV28
CASSWGRGTDTQYF
TGTGCCAGCAGTTGGGGTCGGGGCACAGATACGCAGTATTTT
>NA|NA|TRBJ2-7|TRBV4-1
CASSQELGGSYEQYF
TGCGCCAGCAGCCAAGAATTGGGAGGCTCCTACGAGCAGTACTTC
>NA|NA|TRBJ2-5|TRBV7-9
CASSQAVQETQYF
TGTGCCAGCAGCCAGGCGGTCCAAGAGACCCAGTACTTC
>TRBD1|many|TRBJ2-2|TRBV2
CASTPGTGANTGELFF
TGTGCCAGCACACCCGGGACAGGGGCGAACACCGGGGAGCTGTTTTTT
>TRBD1|many|TRBJ1-1|TRBV27
CASSPRQGRNTEAFF
TGTGCCAGCAGTCCACGACAGGGGCGGAACACTGAAGCTTTCTTT
>NA|many|TRBJ1-2|TRBV19
CASSTQTGYTF
TGTGCCAGTAGTACTCAGACTGGCTACACCTTC
>NA|NA|TRBJ2-7|TRBV21-1
CASSKKILAGGCPYEQYF
TGTGCCAGCAGCAAGAAAATCCTAGCGGGAGGGTGCCCCTACGAGCAGTACTTC
>NA|many|TRBJ2-5|TRBV7-2
CASSPMRGTLETQYF
TGTGCCAGCAGCCCTATGAGGGGGACTTTAGAGACCCAGTACTTC
>NA|NA|TRBJ1-6|TRBV11-2
CASSLGGIDSPLHF
TGTGCCAGCAGCTTAGGGGGTATTGATTCACCCCTCCACTTT
>NA|few|TRBJ2-7|TRBV29-1
CSTQPGVGSYEQYF
TGCAGCACCCAGCCGGGAGTGGGGAGCTACGAGCAGTACTTC
>NA|many|TRBJ1-2|TRBV28
CASSLGNYGYTF
TGTGCCAGCAGTTTGGGTAACTATGGCTACACCTTC
>NA|NA|TRBJ2-2|TRBV12-3/TRBV12-4
CASSRTRNTGELFF
TGTGCCAGCAGCCGGACAAGGAACACCGGGGAGCTGTTTTTT
>NA|few|TRBJ2-7|TRBV4-3
CASSQGSGGPLGEQYF
TGCGCCAGCAGCCAAGGCTCCGGGGGGCCCCTGGGCGAGCAGTACTTC
>NA|many|TRBJ2-3|TRBV2
CASSESGVSTDTQYF
TGTGCCAGCAGTGAGTCGGGGGTCTCCACAGATACGCAGTATTTT
>NA|many|TRBJ1-5|TRBV29-1
CSVARGVGNQPQHF
TGCAGCGTTGCCAGGGGAGTGGGCAATCAGCCCCAGCATTTT
>TRBD1|NA|TRBJ1-1|TRBV18
CASSRTGVGVTEAFF
TGTGCCAGCTCACGGACAGGGGTGGGGGTCACTGAAGCTTTCTTT
>NA|NA|TRBJ1-4|TRBV5-6
CASSFNFGENEKLFF
TGTGCCAGCAGTTTTAATTTCGGGGAGAATGAAAAACTGTTTTTT
>TRBD2|many|TRBJ2-3|TRBV4-3
CASSQDLLAGVGTDTQYF
TGCGCCAGCAGCCAAGATCTTCTAGCGGGAGTTGGCACAGATACGCAGTATTTT
>NA|few|TRBJ1-2|TRBV19
CASSAGQKYTF
TGTGCCAGTAGTGCCGGACAGAAATACACCTTC
>TRBD1|many|TRBJ2-2|TRBV4-3
CASSQEAGTGVGELFF
TGCGCCAGCAGCCAAGAGGCCGGGACAGGGGTCGGGGAGCTGTTTTTT
>NA|NA|TRBJ2-7|TRBV29-1
CSVEEGIEQYF
TGCAGCGTTGAAGAAGGTATCGAGCAGTACTTC
>TRBD1|few|TRBJ2-6|TRBV6-5
CASRPDRAGANVLTF
TGTGCCAGCAGACCAGACAGGGCTGGGGCCAACGTCCTGACTTTC
>TRBD1|NA|TRBJ2-1|TRBV7-9
CASSLVTGGLSEQFF
TGTGCCAGCAGCTTAGTGACAGGGGGCTTAAGTGAGCAGTTCTTC
>NA|NA|TRBJ2-4|TRBV5-4
CASRSWGADKNIQYF
TGTGCCAGCAGGTCATGGGGGGCCGACAAAAACATTCAGTACTTC
>NA|many|TRBJ1-3|TRBV7-2
CASSRDFTSSGNTIYF
TGTGCCAGCAGCCGGGATTTTACCTCCTCTGGAAACACCATATATTTT
>TRBD1|many|TRBJ2-4|TRBV5-6
CASSPPLMTGVQNIQYF
TGTGCCAGCAGCCCCCCTCTGATGACAGGGGTCCAAAACATTCAGTACTTC
>TRBD2|few|TRBJ2-3|TRBV12-3/TRBV12-4
CASSPPHSLAGAVDTQYF
TGTGCCAGCAGTCCCCCCCATTCTCTAGCGGGAGCCGTAGATACGCAGTATTTT
>NA|many|TRBJ2-7|TRBV7-9
CASSLAGSSSYEQYF
TGTGCCAGCAGCTTAGCAGGCTCCAGCTCCTACGAGCAGTACTTC
>TRBD1|NA|TRBJ1-6|TRBV20-1
CSASPGQDNSPLHF
TGCAGTGCTAGCCCGGGACAGGACAATTCACCCCTCCACTTT
>NA|many|TRBJ1-1|TRBV5-4
CASSSPPNTEAFF
TGTGCCAGCAGTTCCCCCCCGAACACTGAAGCTTTCTTT
>TRBD1|many|TRBJ1-6|TRBV7-3
CASSLRIPGQSINSPLHF
TGTGCCAGCAGCTTACGGATTCCGGGACAGTCCATTAATTCACCCCTCCACTTT
>NA|few|TRBJ1-2|TRBV28
CASSAASNYGYTF
TGTGCCAGCTCCGCCGCGTCCAACTATGGCTACACCTTC
>NA|NA|TRBJ2-3|TRBV27
CASSLEPASDTQYF
TGTGCCAGCAGTTTAGAGCCAGCCTCAGATACGCAGTATTTT
>NA|many|TRBJ2-2|TRBV29-1
CSVVGSAIGELFF
TGCAGCGTTGTCGGGTCCGCTATCGGGGAGCTGTTTTTT
>NA|NA|TRBJ2-3|TRBV28
CASSPPQGWQYF
TGTGCCAGCAGCCCCCCCCAGGGATGGCAGTATTTT
>NA|NA|TRBJ1-2|TRBV27
CASSTTGLTTYGYTF
TGTGCCAGCAGTACCACAGGTCTCACCACCTATGGCTACACCTTC
>TRBD1|many|TRBJ2-7|TRBV7-9
CASSSDRGSSYEQYF
TGTGCCAGCAGTTCCGACAGGGGGAGCTCCTACGAGCAGTACTTC
>TRBD1|few|TRBJ2-7|TRBV30
CAWSGGTGGYYEQYF
TGTGCCTGGAGTGGTGGAACAGGGGGCTACTACGAGCAGTACTTC
>TRBD1|NA|TRBJ2-2|TRBV10-3
CAIAIQGADTGELFF
TGTGCCATCGCGATACAGGGGGCTGACACCGGGGAGCTGTTTTTT
>TRBD2|few|TRBJ2-3|TRBV29-1
CSVETSGGWTDTQYF
TGCAGCGTTGAGACTAGCGGGGGATGGACAGATACGCAGTATTTT
>NA|NA|TRBJ2-4|TRBV4-2
CASSQMPGRLENIQYF
TGTGCCAGCAGCCAAATGCCCGGTCGGCTGGAAAACATTCAGTACTTC
>NA|many|TRBJ2-5|TRBV11-2
CASSSSTSGASRETQYF
TGTGCCAGCAGCTCAAGCACCTCCGGGGCATCCCGGGAGACCCAGTACTTC
>NA|few|TRBJ1-4|TRBV30
CAWSVTRTNEKLFF
TGTGCCTGGAGTGTTACTCGAACTAATGAAAAACTGTTTTTT
>TRBD2|NA|TRBJ2-2|TRBV6-2/TRBV6-3
CASRPASGSGGELFF
TGTGCCAGCAGACCGGCTAGCGGGAGTGGCGGGGAGCTGTTTTTT
>TRBD2|few|TRBJ2-3|TRBV5-1
CASSLVAGGQTDTQYF
TGCGCCAGCAGCTTGGTAGCGGGGGGGCAAACAGATACGCAGTATTTT
>NA|NA|TRBJ1-1|TRBV27
CASRGPMNTEAFF
TGTGCCAGCCGGGGCCCTATGAACACTGAAGCTTTCTTT
>NA|NA|TRBJ2-5|TRBV29-1
CSVNRAIMAETQYF
TGCAGCGTAAACAGGGCTATTATGGCGGAGACCCAGTACTTC
>NA|few|TRBJ2-7|TRBV5-6
CASSNNPAEQYF
TGTGCCAGCAGCAACAATCCAGCCGAGCAGTACTTC
>TRBD2|many|TRBJ2-1|TRBV29-1
CSAFRRRAGEKFF
TGCAGCGCGTTTCGGCGGCGGGCGGGGGAAAAGTTCTTC
>TRBD1|many|TRBJ1-4|TRBV9
CASSGQGVKEKLFF
TGTGCCAGCAGTGGACAGGGGGTGAAGGAAAAACTGTTTTTT
>TRBD2|many|TRBJ2-7|TRBV28
CATGGVPDSSDEQYF
TGTGCCACCGGGGGGGTTCCCGACAGTTCAGACGAGCAGTACTTC
>NA|few|TRBJ2-6|TRBV28
CASAPPGTGANVLTF
TGTGCCAGCGCTCCACCGGGCACTGGGGCCAACGTCCTGACTTTC